Below, 9 T cell receptor beta chains from the same sample are listed, as sequenced in a study of CD8 T cells in Susac syndrome. The RNA input was roughly 0.45 to 1 ug, and it was reverse transcribed with random hexamers. TCRdb analysed the immunoSEQ multiplex PCR reads with MiXCR anew, one entry per CDR3 protein. The sample carries under 200,000 distinct CDR3 sequences, 85% to 95% recorded once. Sequenced: CD8+ T cells from PBMCs. These receptors originate from a human donor with multiple sclerosis.

The rearrangement links TRBV11-2 to TRBJ1-4; the D is unclear. Trimming removed 3 bases from V and 5 bases from J, with 1 base in between. Germline V gives CDR1 SGHAT, CDR2 FQNNGV. This CDR3 is 11 amino acids long. The DNA of the CDR3 is TGTGCCAGCAGCTTCAATGAAAAACTGTTTTTT. It encodes CASSFNEKLFF.

Only one count was recorded for this clonotype. The gene calls are TRBV15 and TRBJ1-2; D might be TRBD1 (6 bases). Trimming removed 0 bases from V and 5 bases from J, with 16 bases in between. CDR1 is LNHNV, CDR2 YYDKDF, per germline (reference sequence). The CDR3 extends over 16 amino acids. CDR3 loop: CATSRDWDTTPYGYTF. CDR3 DNA sequence: TGTGCCACCAGCAGAGATTGGGACACAACACCATATGGCTACACCTTC.

The genes are TRBV9 and TRBJ2-1; the D is unclear. This CDR3 has 17 residues. V was shortened by 0 bases and J by 3 bases, with 16 bases between the two germline ends. Per the germline V gene, CDR1 is SGDLS and CDR2 is YYNGEE. The CDR3 nucleotides read TGTGCCAGCAGCGTAGCCGAGCCGGACCCAAACTACAATGAGCAGTTCTTC. Translated, it gives CASSVAEPDPNYNEQFF.

The V gene is TRBV27, the J gene TRBJ2-7; the D call may be TRBD1 or TRBD2 (5 bases each). Deletions cut 5 bases from V and 2 bases from J, with 13 bases between. CDR1 and CDR2 from the germline V gene are MNHEY and SMNVEV (reference sequence). This CDR3 region has 14 residues. CDR3 nucleotide sequence: TGTGCCAGCAGTCTCCGGGACCGAACCTACGAGCAGTACTTC. Translated, it gives CASSLRDRTYEQYF.

V is TRBV29-1 and J is TRBJ1-2; 7 nucleotides agree with TRBD1. V gave up 8 bases and J gave up 4 bases; unmatched junction bases: 16. The CDR3 is 15 amino acids. Germline V gene data show CDR1 as SQVTM and CDR2 as ANQGSEA. CDR3 in DNA: TGCAGCCGCAACTTCCTTAAACAGGGGATCTATGGCTACACCTTC. This encodes CSRNFLKQGIYGYTF.

The V call is TRBV27, the J call TRBJ2-1; perhaps TRBD1 as D (6 bases). The germline gives CDR1 MNHEY, CDR2 SMNVEV (reference sequence). This CDR3 has 15 residues. V lost 2 bases and J 3 bases, leaving 11 bases between the germline ends. CDR3 sequence: CASSLNRVFYNEQFF. DNA for the CDR3: TGTGCCAGCAGTTTAAACAGGGTTTTCTACAATGAGCAGTTCTTC.

The chain combines TRBV9 with TRBJ1-1, with TRBD1 as a possible D gene (5 bases). Deletions cut 3 bases from V and 5 bases from J, with 11 bases between. The V gene's germline CDR1 is SGDLS and CDR2 YYNGEE. The CDR3 contains 13 residues. The DNA of the CDR3 is TGTGCCAGCAGCGGAGGGGTTTTGACTGAAGCTTTCTTT. Translating gives CASSGGVLTEAFF.

This clonotype was found a few times. The chain employs TRBV30 and TRBJ1-5, with a tentative D call TRBD1 (5 bases). Germline values: CDR1 GTSNPN, CDR2 SVGIG (reference sequence). Trimming removed 2 bases at V and 4 bases at J, with 15 bases between. This CDR3 spans 15 amino acids. In DNA form, the CDR3 reads TGTGCCTGGAGTTATGGGACGGAAAGGAATCAGCCCCAGCATTTT. This gives the protein CAWSYGTERNQPQHF.

The chain employs TRBV12-3 or TRBV12-4 and TRBJ2-5; D may be TRBD1 (6 bases). V lost 10 bases to trimming and J lost 2 bases, with 11 bases between them. The CDR3 has 12 residues. CDR3 coding DNA: TGTGCCACAGGGGTCACACAAGAGACCCAGTACTTC. This codes for CATGVTQETQYF.